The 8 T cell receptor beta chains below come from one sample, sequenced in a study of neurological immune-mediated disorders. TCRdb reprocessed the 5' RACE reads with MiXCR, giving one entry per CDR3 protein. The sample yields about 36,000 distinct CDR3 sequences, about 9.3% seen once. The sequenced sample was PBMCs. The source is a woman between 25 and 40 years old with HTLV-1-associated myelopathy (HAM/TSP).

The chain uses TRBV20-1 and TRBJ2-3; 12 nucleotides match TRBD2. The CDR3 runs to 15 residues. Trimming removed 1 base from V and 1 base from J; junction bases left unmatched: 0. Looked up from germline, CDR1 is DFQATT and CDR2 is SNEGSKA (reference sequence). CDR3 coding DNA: TGCAGTGCTAGAGGACTAGCGGGGGGCACAGATACGCAGTATTTT. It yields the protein CSARGLAGGTDTQYF.

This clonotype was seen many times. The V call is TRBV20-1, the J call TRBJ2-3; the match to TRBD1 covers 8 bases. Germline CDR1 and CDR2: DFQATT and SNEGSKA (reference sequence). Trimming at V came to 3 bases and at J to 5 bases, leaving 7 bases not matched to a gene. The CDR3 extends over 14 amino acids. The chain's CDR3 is CSASLGQGVDTQYF. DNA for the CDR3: TGCAGTGCTAGTCTCGGACAGGGAGTAGATACGCAGTATTTT.

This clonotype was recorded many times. The CDR3 protein is CSASLWGAYNEQFF. CDR3 in DNA: TGCAGTGCTAGTTTGTGGGGGGCATACAATGAGCAGTTCTTC. This chain connects TRBV20-1 to TRBJ2-1, with D perhaps matching TRBD1 or TRBD2 (6 bases each). The CDR3 spans 14 residues. From germline, CDR1 is DFQATT and CDR2 SNEGSKA (reference sequence). Trimming left V 3 bases short and J 4 bases short, with 13 bases between.

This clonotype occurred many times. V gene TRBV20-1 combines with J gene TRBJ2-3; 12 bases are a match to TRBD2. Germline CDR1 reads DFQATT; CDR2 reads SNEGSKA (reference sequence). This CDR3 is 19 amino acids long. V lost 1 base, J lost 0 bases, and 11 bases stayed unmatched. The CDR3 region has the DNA TGCAGTGCTAGAGCACTCGGACTAGCGGGGCCACAGAGCACAGATACGCAGTATTTT. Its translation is CSARALGLAGPQSTDTQYF.

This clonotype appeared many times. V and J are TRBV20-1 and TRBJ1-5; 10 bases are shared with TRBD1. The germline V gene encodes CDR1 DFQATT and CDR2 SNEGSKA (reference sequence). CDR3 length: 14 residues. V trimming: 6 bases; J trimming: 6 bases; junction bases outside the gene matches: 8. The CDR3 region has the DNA TGCAGTGCCCAAGCGGGGACAGGGGTTCAGCCCCAGCATTTT. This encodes CSAQAGTGVQPQHF.

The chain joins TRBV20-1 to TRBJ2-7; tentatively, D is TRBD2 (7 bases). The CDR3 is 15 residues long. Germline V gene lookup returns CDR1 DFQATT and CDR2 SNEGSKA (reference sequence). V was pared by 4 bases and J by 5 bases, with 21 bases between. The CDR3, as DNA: TGCAGTGCTATCGGGGTGAGGGGGGGCAGCGACGAGCAGTACTTC. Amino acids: CSAIGVRGGSDEQYF.

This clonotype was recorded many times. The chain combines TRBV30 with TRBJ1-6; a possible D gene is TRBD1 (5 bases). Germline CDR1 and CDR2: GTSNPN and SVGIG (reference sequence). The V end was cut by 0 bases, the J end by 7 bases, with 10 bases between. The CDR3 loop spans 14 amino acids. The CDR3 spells CAWSVEGRNSPLHF. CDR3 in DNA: TGTGCCTGGAGTGTTGAGGGACGGAATTCACCCCTCCACTTT.

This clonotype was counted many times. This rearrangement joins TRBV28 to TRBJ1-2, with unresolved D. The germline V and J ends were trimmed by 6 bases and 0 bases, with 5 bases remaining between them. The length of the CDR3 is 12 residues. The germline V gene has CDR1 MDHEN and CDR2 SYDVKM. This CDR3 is CASRSANYGYTF. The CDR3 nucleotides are TGTGCCAGCAGGTCAGCTAACTATGGCTACACCTTC.